One and the same sample provided the 5 T cell receptor beta chains below, sequenced in a study of regulatory T cells in long-lasting Graves disease. Time point specified: persistent/refractory GD, antithyroid drugs over 5 years with positive TRAb. PBMC-extracted RNA yielded the TCR library. Both iRepertoire HTBI primers and Arm-PCR of CDR3 regions were used to build the TCR beta libraries. TCRdb re-called the multiplex PCR reads with MiXCR, one entry per CDR3 protein. The top ten clones hold roughly 29% of a sample with almost 350,000 distinct CDR3 sequences, 20% of them seen once. The source material was peripheral blood mononuclear cells (PBMCs), sampled when the disease was refractory, from a patient treated with antithyroid drugs. The source is a female donor with Graves disease.

This clonotype has only a few counts. The chain combines TRBV19 with TRBJ2-2; the D gene is possibly TRBD1 (5 bases). V was trimmed by 4 bases and J by 8 bases, leaving 14 bases between them. CDR3 length: 14 residues. Germline V gene sequence: CDR1 LNHDA, CDR2 SQIVND (reference sequence). The CDR3 sequence is CASSSWQGNGELFF. CDR3 coding DNA: TGTGCCAGTAGTAGTTGGCAGGGCAATGGGGAGCTGTTTTTT.

The rearrangement joins TRBV18 to TRBJ1-1; 11 positions match TRBD1. V was clipped by 6 bases and J by 6 bases; unmatched bases: 6. The germline CDR1 and CDR2 sequences are KGHSH and LQKENI. The CDR3 has 14 residues. CDR3 region: CASSTLDRGPEAFF. Here the CDR3 DNA reads TGTGCCAGCTCTACCCTGGACAGGGGGCCTGAAGCTTTCTTT.

The chain combines TRBV7-2 with TRBJ2-1; the match to TRBD2 covers 15 bases. V was clipped by 4 bases and J by 2 bases; unmatched bases: 9. Germline-derived CDR1 and CDR2 are SGHTA and FQGNSA. The CDR3 extends over 19 amino acids. Written as DNA, the CDR3 is TGTGCCAGCAGCTCGCCCCCGGGACTAGCGGGGGGAACCTACAATGAGCAGTTCTTC. Translated: CASSSPPGLAGGTYNEQFF.

At least ten counts were recorded for this clonotype. V gene TRBV12-3 or TRBV12-4 combines with J gene TRBJ2-5; perhaps TRBD1 as D (6 bases). The CDR3 contains 12 residues. V was cut by 8 bases and J by 3 bases, with 10 bases left in between. The CDR3 region is CASCRTEETQYF. DNA for the CDR3: TGTGCCAGCTGTAGGACAGAAGAGACCCAGTACTTC.

The rearrangement joins TRBV18 to TRBJ1-1, with 7 bases fitting TRBD1. With 1 base clipped from V and 6 bases from J, the junction kept 5 bases outside the gene matches. This CDR3 contains 14 residues. Germline V gene data show CDR1 as KGHSH and CDR2 as LQKENI. CDR3 loop: CASSPLFGTAEAFF. CDR3 coding DNA: TGTGCCAGCTCACCACTCTTCGGGACAGCTGAAGCTTTCTTT.